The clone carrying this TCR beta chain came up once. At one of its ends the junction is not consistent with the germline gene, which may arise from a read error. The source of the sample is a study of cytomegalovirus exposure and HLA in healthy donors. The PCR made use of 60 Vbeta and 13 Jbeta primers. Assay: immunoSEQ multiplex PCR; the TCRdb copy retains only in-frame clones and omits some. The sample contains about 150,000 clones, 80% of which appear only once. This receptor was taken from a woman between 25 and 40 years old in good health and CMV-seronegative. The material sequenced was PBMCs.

Here the CDR3 DNA reads TGTGCCACCAGCCGAGACCGGGAGGTTCGGAATGAGCAGTTCTTC. It translates to CATSRDREVRNEQFF. The chain is built from TRBV15 and TRBJ2-1; TRBD2 agrees at 7 bases. This CDR3 is built from 15 residues. CDR1 and CDR2 (germline): LNHNV, YYDKDF (reference sequence).